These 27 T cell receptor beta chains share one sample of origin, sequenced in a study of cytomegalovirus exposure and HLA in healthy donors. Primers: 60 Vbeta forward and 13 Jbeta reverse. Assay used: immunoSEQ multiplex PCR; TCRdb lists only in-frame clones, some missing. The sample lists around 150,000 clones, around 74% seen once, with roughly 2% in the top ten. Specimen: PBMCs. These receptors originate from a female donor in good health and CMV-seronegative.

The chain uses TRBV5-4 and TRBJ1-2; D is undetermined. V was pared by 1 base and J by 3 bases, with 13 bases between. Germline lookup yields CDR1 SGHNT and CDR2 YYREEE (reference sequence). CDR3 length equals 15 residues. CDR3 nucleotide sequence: TGTGCCAGCAGCTTGTTTCCCGGCGGAGACTATGGCTACACCTTC. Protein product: CASSLFPGGDYGYTF.

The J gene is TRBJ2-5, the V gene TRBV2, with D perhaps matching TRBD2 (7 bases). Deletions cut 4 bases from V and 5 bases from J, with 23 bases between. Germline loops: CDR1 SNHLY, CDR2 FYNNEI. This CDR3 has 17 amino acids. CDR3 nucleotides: TGTGCCAGCAGTGGGGCCCTCGGGCGGGGGCAGGGGGAGACCCAGTACTTC. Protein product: CASSGALGRGQGETQYF.

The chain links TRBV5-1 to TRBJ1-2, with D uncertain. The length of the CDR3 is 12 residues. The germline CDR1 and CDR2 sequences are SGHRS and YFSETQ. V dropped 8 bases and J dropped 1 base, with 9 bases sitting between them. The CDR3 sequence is CASTGSNYGYTF. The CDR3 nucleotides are TGCGCCAGTACCGGGAGTAACTATGGCTACACCTTC.

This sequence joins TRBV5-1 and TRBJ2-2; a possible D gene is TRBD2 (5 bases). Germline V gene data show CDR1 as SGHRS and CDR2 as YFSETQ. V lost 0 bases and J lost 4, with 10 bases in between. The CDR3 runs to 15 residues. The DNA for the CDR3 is TGCGCCAGCAGCTTGGGTGGGAGAGGCACCGGGGAGCTGTTTTTT. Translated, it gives CASSLGGRGTGELFF.

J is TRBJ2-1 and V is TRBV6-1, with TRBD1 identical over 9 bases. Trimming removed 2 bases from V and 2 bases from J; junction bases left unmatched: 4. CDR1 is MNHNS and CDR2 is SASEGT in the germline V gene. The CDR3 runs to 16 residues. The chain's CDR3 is CASSEIGTGTYNEQFF. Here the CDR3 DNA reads TGTGCCAGCAGTGAAATAGGGACAGGGACCTACAATGAGCAGTTCTTC.

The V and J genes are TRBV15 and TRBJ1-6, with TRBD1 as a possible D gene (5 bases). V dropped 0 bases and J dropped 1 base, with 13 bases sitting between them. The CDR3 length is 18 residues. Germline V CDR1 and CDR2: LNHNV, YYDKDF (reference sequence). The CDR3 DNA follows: TGTGCCACCAGCAGAGATAGTATGGAGGGGTCCTATAATTCACCCCTCCACTTT. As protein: CATSRDSMEGSYNSPLHF.

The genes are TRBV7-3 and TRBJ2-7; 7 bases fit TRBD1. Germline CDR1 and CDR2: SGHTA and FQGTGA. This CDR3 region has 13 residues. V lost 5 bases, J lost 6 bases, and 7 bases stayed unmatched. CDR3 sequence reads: CASSPDRVGEQYF. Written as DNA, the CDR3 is TGTGCCAGCAGCCCCGACAGGGTTGGCGAGCAGTACTTC.

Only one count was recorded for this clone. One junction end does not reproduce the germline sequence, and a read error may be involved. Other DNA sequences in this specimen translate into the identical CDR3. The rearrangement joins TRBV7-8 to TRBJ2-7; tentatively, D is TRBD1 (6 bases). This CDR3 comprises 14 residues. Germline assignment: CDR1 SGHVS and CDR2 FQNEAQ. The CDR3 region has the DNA TGTGCTAGCAGGCCCGGGACACAAGACTACGAGCAGTACTTC. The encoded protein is CASRPGTQDYEQYF.

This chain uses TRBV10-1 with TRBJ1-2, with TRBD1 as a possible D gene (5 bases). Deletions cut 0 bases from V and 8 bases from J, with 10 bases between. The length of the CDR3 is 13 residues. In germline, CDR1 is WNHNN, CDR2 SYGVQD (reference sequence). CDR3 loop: CASSESGRVGYTF. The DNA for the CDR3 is TGCGCCAGCAGTGAGTCCGGCAGGGTCGGCTACACCTTC.

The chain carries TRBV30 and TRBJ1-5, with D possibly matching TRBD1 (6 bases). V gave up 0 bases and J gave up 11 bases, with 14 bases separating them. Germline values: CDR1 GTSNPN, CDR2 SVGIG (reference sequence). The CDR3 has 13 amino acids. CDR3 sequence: CAWSVSTPGAQHF. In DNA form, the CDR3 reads TGTGCCTGGAGTGTCTCGACCCCAGGGGCCCAGCATTTT.

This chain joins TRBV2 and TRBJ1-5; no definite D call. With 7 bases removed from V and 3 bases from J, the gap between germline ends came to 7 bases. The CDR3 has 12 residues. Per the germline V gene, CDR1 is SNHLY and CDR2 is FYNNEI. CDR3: CASNQDNQPQHF. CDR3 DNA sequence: TGTGCCAGCAACCAGGACAATCAGCCCCAGCATTTT.

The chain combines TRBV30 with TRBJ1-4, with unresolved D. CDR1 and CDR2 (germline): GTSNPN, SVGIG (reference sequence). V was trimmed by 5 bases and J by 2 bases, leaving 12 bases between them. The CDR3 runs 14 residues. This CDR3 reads CAWSEGVTNEKLFF. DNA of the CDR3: TGTGCCTGGTCCGAGGGCGTGACTAATGAAAAACTGTTTTTT.

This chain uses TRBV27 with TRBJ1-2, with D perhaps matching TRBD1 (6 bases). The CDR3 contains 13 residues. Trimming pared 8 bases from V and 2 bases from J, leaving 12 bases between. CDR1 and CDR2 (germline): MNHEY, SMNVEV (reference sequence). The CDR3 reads CASGWTANYGYTF. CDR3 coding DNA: TGTGCCAGCGGGTGGACAGCGAACTATGGCTACACCTTC.

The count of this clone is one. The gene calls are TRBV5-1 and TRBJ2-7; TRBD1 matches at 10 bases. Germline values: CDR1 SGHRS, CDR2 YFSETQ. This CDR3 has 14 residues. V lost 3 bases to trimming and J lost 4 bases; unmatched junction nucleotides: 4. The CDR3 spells CASSSPDRGYEQYF. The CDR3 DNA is TGCGCCAGCAGCTCCCCGGACAGGGGGTACGAGCAGTACTTC.

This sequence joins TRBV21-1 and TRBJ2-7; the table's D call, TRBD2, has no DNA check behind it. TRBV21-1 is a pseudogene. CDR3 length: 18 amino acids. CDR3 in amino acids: CASSKFGPTSGGTYEQYF. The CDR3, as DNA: TGTGCCAGCAGCAAATTCGGCCCAACTAGCGGGGGGACCTACGAGCAGTACTTC.

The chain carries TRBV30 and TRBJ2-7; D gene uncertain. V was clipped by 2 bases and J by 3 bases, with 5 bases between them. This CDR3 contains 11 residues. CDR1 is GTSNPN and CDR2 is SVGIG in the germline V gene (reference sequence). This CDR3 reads CAWSSNYEQYF. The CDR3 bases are TGTGCCTGGAGTTCCAACTACGAGCAGTACTTC.

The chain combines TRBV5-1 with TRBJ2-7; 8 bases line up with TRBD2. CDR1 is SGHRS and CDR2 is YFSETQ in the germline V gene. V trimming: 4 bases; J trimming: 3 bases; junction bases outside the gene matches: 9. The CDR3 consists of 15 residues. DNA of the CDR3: TGCGCCAGCAGCCGGGGGGGGGTTAGAGACTACGAGCAGTACTTC. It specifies CASSRGGVRDYEQYF. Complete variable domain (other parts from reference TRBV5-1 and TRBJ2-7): KAGVTQTPRYLIKTRGQQVTLSCSPISGHRSVSWYQQTPGQGLQFLFEYFSETQRNKGNFPGRFSGRQFSNSRSEMNVSTLELGDSALYLCASSRGGVRDYEQYFGPGTRLTVT.

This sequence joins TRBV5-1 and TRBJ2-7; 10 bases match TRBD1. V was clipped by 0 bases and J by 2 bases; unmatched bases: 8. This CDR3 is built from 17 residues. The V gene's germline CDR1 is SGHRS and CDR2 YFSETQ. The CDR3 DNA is TGCGCCAGCAGCTTGGCGGCCGGGACAGGGGCCCCCTACGAGCAGTACTTC. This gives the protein CASSLAAGTGAPYEQYF. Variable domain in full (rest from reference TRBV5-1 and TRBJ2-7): KAGVTQTPRYLIKTRGQQVTLSCSPISGHRSVSWYQQTPGQGLQFLFEYFSETQRNKGNFPGRFSGRQFSNSRSEMNVSTLELGDSALYLCASSLAAGTGAPYEQYFGPGTRLTVT.

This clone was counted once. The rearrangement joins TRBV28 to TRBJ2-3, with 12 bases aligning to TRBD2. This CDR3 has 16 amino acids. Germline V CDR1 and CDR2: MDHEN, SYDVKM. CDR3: CAKTSGRPYRTDTQYF. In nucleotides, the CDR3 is TGTGCGAAGACTAGCGGGAGACCATACCGCACAGATACGCAGTATTTT.

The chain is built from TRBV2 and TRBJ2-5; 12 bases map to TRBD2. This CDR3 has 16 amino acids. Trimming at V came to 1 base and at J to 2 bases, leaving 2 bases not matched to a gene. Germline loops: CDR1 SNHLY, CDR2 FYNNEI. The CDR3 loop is CASSEDLAGGQETQYF. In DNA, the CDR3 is TGTGCCAGCAGTGAAGATCTAGCGGGGGGGCAAGAGACCCAGTACTTC.

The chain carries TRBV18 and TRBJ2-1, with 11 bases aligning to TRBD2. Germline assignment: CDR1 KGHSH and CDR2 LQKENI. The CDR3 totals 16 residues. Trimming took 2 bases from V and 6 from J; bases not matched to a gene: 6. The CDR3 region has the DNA TGTGCCAGCTCACCAGGCCTAGCGGGAGGAAGCAATGAGCAGTTCTTC. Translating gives CASSPGLAGGSNEQFF.

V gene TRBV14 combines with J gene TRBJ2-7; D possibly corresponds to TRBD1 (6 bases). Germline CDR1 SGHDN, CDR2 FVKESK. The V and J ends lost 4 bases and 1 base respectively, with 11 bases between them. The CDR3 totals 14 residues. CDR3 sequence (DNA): TGTGCCAGCAGCCGCAGGGGTGGTTCCTACGAGCAGTACTTC. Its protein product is CASSRRGGSYEQYF. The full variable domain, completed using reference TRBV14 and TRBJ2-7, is EAGVTQFPSHSVIEKGQTVTLRCDPISGHDNLYWYRRVMGKEIKFLLHFVKESKQDESGMPNNRFLAERTGGTYSTLKVQPAELEDSGVYFCASSRRGGSYEQYFGPGTRLTVT.

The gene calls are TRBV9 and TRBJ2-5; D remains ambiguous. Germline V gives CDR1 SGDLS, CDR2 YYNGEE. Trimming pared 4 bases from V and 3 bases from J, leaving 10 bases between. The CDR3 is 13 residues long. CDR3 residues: CASSSLAEETQYF. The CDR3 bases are TGTGCCAGCAGCTCACTCGCCGAAGAGACCCAGTACTTC. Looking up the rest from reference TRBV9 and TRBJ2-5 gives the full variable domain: DSGVTQTPKHLITATGQRVTLRCSPRSGDLSVYWYQQSLDQGLQFLIQYYNGEERAKGNILERFSAQQFPDLHSELNLSSLELGDSALYFCASSSLAEETQYFGPGTRLLVL.

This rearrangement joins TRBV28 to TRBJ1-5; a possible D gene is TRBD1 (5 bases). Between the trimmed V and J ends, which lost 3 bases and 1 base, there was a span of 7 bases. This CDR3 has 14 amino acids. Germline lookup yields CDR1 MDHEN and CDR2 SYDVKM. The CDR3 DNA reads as TGTGCCAGCAGTTTGCGGGGGAGCAATCAGCCCCAGCATTTT. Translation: CASSLRGSNQPQHF. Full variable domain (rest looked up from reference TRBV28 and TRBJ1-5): DVKVTQSSRYLVKRTGEKVFLECVQDMDHENMFWYRQDPGLGLRLIYFSYDVKMKEKGDIPEGYSVSREKKERFSLILESASTNQTSMYLCASSLRGSNQPQHFGDGTRLSIL.

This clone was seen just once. The DNA for the CDR3 is TGTGCCAGCAGTTTGCCCACTAGCAACTCCTACAATGAGCAGTTCTTC. Protein sequence: CASSLPTSNSYNEQFF. The chain joins TRBV27 to TRBJ2-1; perhaps TRBD2 as D (6 bases). This CDR3 is built from 16 residues. Germline CDR1 is MNHEY and CDR2 is SMNVEV (reference sequence). Trimming removed 3 bases at V and 0 bases at J, with 12 bases between.

The CDR3 sequence: CASTSLGQGGTEAFF. CDR3 coding DNA: TGCGCCAGCACTTCCCTGGGACAGGGAGGAACTGAAGCTTTCTTT. This chain joins TRBV5-1 and TRBJ1-1, with TRBD1 matching over 9 bases. V lost 6 bases and J lost 5; bases outside the gene matches: 11. CDR1 and CDR2 from the germline V gene are SGHRS and YFSETQ. CDR3 length: 15 amino acids. The entire variable domain, with the rest obtained from reference TRBV5-1 and TRBJ1-1, is as follows: KAGVTQTPRYLIKTRGQQVTLSCSPISGHRSVSWYQQTPGQGLQFLFEYFSETQRNKGNFPGRFSGRQFSNSRSEMNVSTLELGDSALYLCASTSLGQGGTEAFFGQGTRLTVV.

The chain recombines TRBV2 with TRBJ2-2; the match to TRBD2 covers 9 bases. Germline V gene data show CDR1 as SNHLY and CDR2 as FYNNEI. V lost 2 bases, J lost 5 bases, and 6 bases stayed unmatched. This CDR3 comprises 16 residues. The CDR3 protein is CASSERIAGVTGELFF. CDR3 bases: TGTGCCAGCAGTGAACGGATAGCGGGAGTAACCGGGGAGCTGTTTTTT.